These T cell receptor beta chains were read from a single sample in a study of T cells in Graves' hyperthyroidism and ophthalmopathy. TCRdb itself ran the multiplex PCR reads through MiXCR, one entry per CDR3 protein. The repertoire has some 380,000 distinct CDR3 sequences, 13% of them found once; the top ten carry more than 20%. The sample was blood. Receptors were obtained from a man aged 25 to 40 with Graves' hyperthyroidism that later progressed to Graves' ophthalmopathy. CDR3s include the opening cysteine and the closing phenylalanine or tryptophan. A D gene is named only where the DNA matches it firmly. Part of the rows lack a size; the others show once, few, many or a class for expanded clones.

.	.	TRBV18	TRBJ2-1	.	CASTYGTSGQVEQFF
.	.	TRBV6-1	TRBJ1-3	TGTGCCAGCCGGGGGGGGTACTCTGGAAACACCATATATTTT	CASRGGYSGNTIYF
.	many	TRBV28	TRBJ2-1	TGTGCCAGCTTGGGGAGGGGGGACTCCTACAATGAGCAGTTCTTC	CASLGRGDSYNEQFF
TRBD2	many	TRBV7-9	TRBJ2-3	TGTGCCAGCAGCCGGTGGCGGGGGAGCACAGATACGCAGTATTTT	CASSRWRGSTDTQYF
TRBD2	.	TRBV7-2	TRBJ2-3	TGTGCCAGCAGCCCAACTGGGACTAGCGGGGTGGGCCGAACGCAGTATTTT	CASSPTGTSGVGRTQYF
.	many	TRBV11-2	TRBJ2-3	TGTGCCAGCAGCCCCAGAAGCCCAGATACGCAGTATTTT	CASSPRSPDTQYF
TRBD2	few	TRBV7-3	TRBJ2-6	TGTGCCAGCAGCACCAGCGGGGGGGCGCTCGGGGCCAACGTCCTGACTTTC	CASSTSGGALGANVLTF
TRBD1	many	TRBV20-1	TRBJ2-5	TGCAGTGCTAGAAGGTCAGGGGGCCGGGAGACCCAGTACTTC	CSARRSGGRETQYF
.	many	TRBV11-3	TRBJ1-6	TGTGCCAGCAGCGCGCAAGGGAATTCACCCCTCCACTTT	CASSAQGNSPLHF
.	many	TRBV2	TRBJ1-3	TGTGCCAGCAGTCAATCGGCGAACTCTGGAAACACCATATATTTT	CASSQSANSGNTIYF
TRBD1	few	TRBV29-1	TRBJ2-5	TGCAGCGTCCAGACAGGGGGCCGGGAGACCCAGTACTTC	CSVQTGGRETQYF
TRBD1	.	TRBV6-1	TRBJ1-6	TGTGCCACCAGGGGGAGTCCGGATTCACCCCTCCACTTT	CATRGSPDSPLHF
TRBD2	few	TRBV7-3	TRBJ2-3	TGTGCCAGCAGCATTAGCGGGGGGGCCGCAGATACGCAGTATTTT	CASSISGGAADTQYF
.	many	TRBV29-1	TRBJ2-5	TGCAGCGTTGATCTGGTGGAGACCCAGTACTTC	CSVDLVETQYF
TRBD1	many	TRBV6-1	TRBJ1-5	TGTGCCAGCAGTGTGACAGGGGACGAGAATCAGCCCCAGCATTTT	CASSVTGDENQPQHF
.	few	TRBV9	TRBJ2-5	TGTGCCAGCAGCGTATTTGGGGGCCGACAAGAGACCCAGTACTTC	CASSVFGGRQETQYF
.	many	TRBV12-3/TRBV12-4	TRBJ2-5	TGTGCCAGCAGCCTGTACCAAGAGACCCAGTACTTC	CASSLYQETQYF
.	.	TRBV7-2	TRBJ2-1	TGTGCCAGCAGCTTGGGGACCTTACGCGCTACCATAGAGCAGTTCTTC	CASSLGTLRATIEQFF
.	many	TRBV29-1	TRBJ2-3	TGCAGCGTTGGGACAAGGGGGAACACAGATACGCAGTATTTT	CSVGTRGNTDTQYF
.	many	TRBV12-3/TRBV12-4	TRBJ1-6	TGTGCCAGCAGTTTAGGACGGGACAAAAGGATGTTCGGTTCACCCCTCCACTTT	CASSLGRDKRMFGSPLHF
TRBD2	.	TRBV4-2	TRBJ2-1	TGTGCCAGCAGCCAAGAGGCTGGGACTAGTGGTGAGCAGTTCTTC	CASSQEAGTSGEQFF
.	few	TRBV6-6	TRBJ2-5	TGTGCCAGCAGTTACTCGAAGCGGGAGACCCAGTACTTC	CASSYSKRETQYF
.	few	TRBV24-1	TRBJ2-3	TGTGCCACCAGTGATCGCACGAAGGGGACGCAGTATTTT	CATSDRTKGTQYF
TRBD2	many	TRBV30	TRBJ2-3	TGTGCCTGGACTCCGGGACTAGCTAGCACAGATACGCAGTATTTT	CAWTPGLASTDTQYF
TRBD1	many	TRBV12-3/TRBV12-4	TRBJ1-1	TGTGCCAGCAGTCAACAGGGGGCGCTAATTGAAGCTTTCTTT	CASSQQGALIEAFF
.	.	TRBV6-9	TRBJ2-3	TGTGCCAGCAGTTACGAGGGGTATACGCAGTATTTT	CASSYEGYTQYF
TRBD1	.	TRBV10-3	TRBJ1-2	TGTGCCATCGGGACAGGGGAATATGGCTACACCTTC	CAIGTGEYGYTF
.	few	TRBV10-3	TRBJ1-5	TGTGCCATCAGGACGGATAGCAATCAGCCCCAGCATTTT	CAIRTDSNQPQHF
TRBD1	few	TRBV27	TRBJ1-2	TGTGCCAGCAGTTCATCGGTCAGGGGGCGCGGCTACACCTTC	CASSSSVRGRGYTF
TRBD1	.	TRBV9	TRBJ2-1	TGTGCCAGCAGCCGTGGGACAGGTTCCTACAATGAGCAGTTCTTC	CASSRGTGSYNEQFF
.	many	TRBV13	TRBJ2-2	TGTGCCAGCAGCTCCTCGGCAAACACCGGGGAGCTGTTTTTT	CASSSSANTGELFF
TRBD1	many	TRBV5-6	TRBJ1-1	TGTGCCAGCAGCTTGGCTGGCCAGGGGGACACTGAAGCTTTCTTT	CASSLAGQGDTEAFF
TRBD1	.	TRBV11-1	TRBJ2-5	TGTGCCAGCAGCAGACAGGGATATAGGGAGACCCAGTACTTC	CASSRQGYRETQYF
.	few	TRBV28	TRBJ2-7	TGTGCCAGTCAAGTCCCCTTCTACGAGCAGTACTTC	CASQVPFYEQYF
.	many	TRBV30	TRBJ2-6	TGTGCCTGGAGTGTACGGCGTGTGGGGGCCAACGTCCTGACTTTC	CAWSVRRVGANVLTF
.	many	TRBV6-1	TRBJ2-7	TGTGCCAGCAGTCCCTTTGTAGTCCCGGGGGAGCAGTACTTC	CASSPFVVPGEQYF
TRBD1	few	TRBV19	TRBJ2-1	TGTGCCAGTAGAACGGGACAGGGGACCTACAATGAGCAGTTCTTC	CASRTGQGTYNEQFF